The 25 T cell receptor beta chains presented below share a single source sample, sequenced in a study of blood T cell repertoires in COVID-19. The assay was immunoSEQ multiplex PCR, and TCRdb's table has in-frame clones only and misses some. Among about 160,000 clones listed, 80% were seen once. The specimen was PBMCs or T cells enriched from blood (not recorded which). The receptors originated from a woman in her fifties or sixties who had recovered from COVID-19.

The chain carries TRBV7-2 and TRBJ1-1; D is unresolved. Looked up from germline, CDR1 is SGHTA and CDR2 is FQGNSA. The CDR3 spans 15 residues. V was trimmed by 8 bases and J by 0 bases, leaving 16 bases between them. The DNA of the CDR3 is TGTGCCAGCTGTGCCGGCGGGGTGATGAACACTGAAGCTTTCTTT. Translation gives CASCAGGVMNTEAFF.

The rearrangement links TRBV2 to TRBJ2-1; 7 bases are a match to TRBD2. The CDR3 loop spans 14 amino acids. The germline gives CDR1 SNHLY, CDR2 FYNNEI. V lost 6 bases to trimming and J lost 8 bases; unmatched junction nucleotides: 10. CDR3 in amino acids: CASSPRGVVYEQFF. CDR3 in DNA: TGTGCCAGCAGCCCTCGGGGGGTAGTCTATGAGCAGTTCTTC. Filled out from reference TRBV2 and TRBJ2-1, the complete variable domain reads EPEVTQTPSHQVTQMGQEVILRCVPISNHLYFYWYRQILGQKVEFLVSFYNNEISEKSEIFDDQFSVERPDGSNFTLKIRSTKLEDSAMYFCASSPRGVVYEQFFGPGTRLTVL.

This CDR3 is CASSQGDRLEAFF. In DNA form, the CDR3 reads TGTGCCAGCAGCCAAGGAGACAGACTTGAAGCTTTCTTT. V usage is TRBV3-1 (or the pseudogene TRBV3-2) and J usage is TRBJ1-1; D possibly corresponds to TRBD1 (5 bases). This CDR3 has 13 amino acids. The V gene lost 1 base and the J gene lost 7 bases, with 10 bases spanning the gap. In germline, CDR1 is LGHDT, CDR2 YNNKEL (reference sequence).

J is TRBJ1-5 and V is TRBV5-5, with D perhaps TRBD1 (6 bases). The CDR3 runs 15 residues. Trimming removed 0 bases at V and 2 bases at J, with 9 bases between. Germline-derived CDR1 and CDR2 are SGHKS and YYEKEE (reference sequence). CDR3 DNA: TGTGCCAGCAGCTTGGCAGGGGCCGGCAATCAGCCCCAGCATTTT. Translation: CASSLAGAGNQPQHF. The full variable domain, its missing parts supplied by reference TRBV5-5 and TRBJ1-5, is DAGVTQSPTHLIKTRGQQVTLRCSPISGHKSVSWYQQVLGQGPQFIFQYYEKEERGRGNFPDRFSARQFPNYSSELNVNALLLGDSALYLCASSLAGAGNQPQHFGDGTRLSIL.

The chain carries TRBV6-5 and TRBJ2-7; a weak D match, TRBD1 (6 bases). The germline V gene has CDR1 MNHEY and CDR2 SVGAGI. V dropped 2 bases and J dropped 4 bases, with 12 bases sitting between them. The CDR3 consists of 14 residues. CDR3 amino acids: CASSYGQNGYEQYF. The CDR3 DNA follows: TGTGCCAGCAGTTACGGACAGAATGGATACGAGCAGTACTTC.

This chain uses TRBV19 with TRBJ1-2; 9 bases are shared with TRBD1. CDR3 size: 15 residues. In germline, CDR1 is LNHDA, CDR2 SQIVND (reference sequence). The junction had 6 bases not matched to a gene; V was cut back by 3 bases and J by 4 bases. CDR3 sequence: CASSISPGQGYGYTF. The CDR3 DNA reads TGTGCCAGTAGTATCTCCCCGGGACAGGGCTATGGCTACACCTTC.

This chain uses TRBV2 with TRBJ2-1, with TRBD2 matching over 9 bases. CDR1 and CDR2 from the germline V gene are SNHLY and FYNNEI. After removal of 5 bases from V and 2 bases from J, the junction contained 7 bases not matched to a gene. The CDR3 spans 16 residues. DNA for the CDR3: TGTGCCAGCAGTATCGGCGGCGGGGGGGCCTACAATGAGCAGTTCTTC. Amino acid sequence: CASSIGGGGAYNEQFF.

This chain connects TRBV18 to TRBJ1-2; TRBD1 matches 7 bases. J gave up 5 bases and V 3 bases, and 3 bases lay outside the gene matches. CDR3 size: 13 residues. From germline, CDR1 is KGHSH and CDR2 LQKENI. This chain's CDR3 is CASSPTGRYGYTF. DNA for the CDR3: TGTGCCAGCTCACCGACAGGGAGGTATGGCTACACCTTC.

The CDR3 sequence is CASSTGQGANEKLFF. CDR3 DNA: TGCGCCAGCAGCACAGGACAGGGAGCTAATGAAAAACTGTTTTTT. The chain uses TRBV5-1 and TRBJ1-4, with 8 bases matching TRBD1. Germline V gene lookup returns CDR1 SGHRS and CDR2 YFSETQ. The V and J ends lost 4 bases and 3 bases, in that order; junction bases with no gene match: 5. The CDR3 is made up of 15 amino acids.

The chain recombines TRBV12-3 or TRBV12-4 with TRBJ1-5, with D possibly TRBD1 on 6 matching bases. This CDR3 is built from 13 residues. Deletions cut 2 bases from V and 5 bases from J, with 7 bases between. CDR3 DNA sequence: TGTGCCAGCAGTTTAAGGGGGTATCAGCCCCAGCATTTT. This translates into CASSLRGYQPQHF.

The CDR3 is CASSSLAGITEAFF. The DNA for the CDR3 is TGTGCCAGTAGTAGTCTTGCAGGGATCACTGAAGCTTTCTTT. The rearrangement links TRBV19 to TRBJ1-1; possibly TRBD1 for D (5 bases). Trimming cost V 4 bases and J 4 bases, with 13 bases left between them. The germline V gene encodes CDR1 LNHDA and CDR2 SQIVND (reference sequence). The CDR3 loop spans 14 amino acids. The full variable domain, completed using reference TRBV19 and TRBJ1-1, is DGGITQSPKYLFRKEGQNVTLSCEQNLNHDAMYWYRQDPGQGLRLIYYSQIVNDFQKGDIAEGYSVSREKKESFPLTVTSAQKNPTAFYLCASSSLAGITEAFFGQGTRLTVV.

The chain employs TRBV3-1 (or the pseudogene TRBV3-2) and TRBJ1-3, with D hard to call. In germline, CDR1 is LGHDT, CDR2 YNNKEL (reference sequence). CDR3 length: 15 amino acids. V lost 0 bases and J lost 2, with 8 bases in between. CDR3 amino acids: CASSQDRSTGNTIYF. DNA for the CDR3: TGTGCCAGCAGCCAAGACAGGTCCACTGGAAACACCATATATTTT.

The chain has TRBV4-1 and TRBJ2-3; TRBD2 matches at 9 bases. The CDR3 covers 14 residues. Looked up from germline, CDR1 is MGHRA and CDR2 is YSYEKL. Unmatched junction bases numbered 2, after V lost 1 base and J lost 6 bases. The CDR3 nucleotides read TGCGCCAGCAGCCAAGGGACTAGCGAGGATACGCAGTATTTT. Translated: CASSQGTSEDTQYF.

This clone was counted once. The CDR3 region is CASSPRGGIRETQYF. The CDR3 DNA is TGTGCCAGCTCACCACGGGGAGGGATCAGAGAGACCCAGTACTTC. V gene TRBV18 combines with J gene TRBJ2-5, with TRBD2 matching over 7 bases. Germline trimming cut 1 base from V and 4 bases from J; bases unmatched to any gene: 6. CDR1 is KGHSH and CDR2 is LQKENI in the germline V gene. This CDR3 spans 15 amino acids.

The V gene is TRBV10-1, the J gene TRBJ1-1, with 8 positions matching TRBD1. The V gene's germline CDR1 is WNHNN and CDR2 SYGVQD (reference sequence). After removal of 6 bases from V and 5 bases from J, the junction contained 8 bases not matched to a gene. This CDR3 has 14 residues. In DNA, the CDR3 is TGCGCCAGCAGCGATACAGGGGGTAGGACTGAAGCTTTCTTT. Encoded protein: CASSDTGGRTEAFF.

This sequence joins TRBV7-2 and TRBJ2-5, with D uncertain. The CDR3 is made up of 13 amino acids. Germline CDR1 and CDR2: SGHTA and FQGNSA. The V end lost 1 base, the J end lost 4 bases, and 7 bases lay between the germline ends. The CDR3 here is CASSLGRRETQYF. CDR3 nucleotides: TGTGCCAGCAGCTTAGGCAGGCGAGAGACCCAGTACTTC.

The chain carries TRBV5-1 and TRBJ2-7; D gene uncertain. This CDR3 has 13 amino acids. Trimming pared 1 base from V and 6 bases from J, leaving 11 bases between. The V gene's germline CDR1 is SGHRS and CDR2 YFSETQ. This CDR3 reads CASSLLVGSEQYF. DNA of the CDR3: TGCGCCAGCAGCTTGTTAGTCGGTTCCGAGCAGTACTTC.

The CDR3, as DNA: TGTGCCAGCAGTGAATTTCCACAGAGGGACAGCCCCTACGAGCAGTACTTC. Its protein is CASSEFPQRDSPYEQYF. The chain is built from TRBV6-1 and TRBJ2-7; TRBD1 aligns across 7 bases. V lost 2 bases to trimming and J lost 2 bases; unmatched junction nucleotides: 12. Looked up from germline, CDR1 is MNHNS and CDR2 is SASEGT. The CDR3 sequence is 17 residues long.

The chain employs TRBV14 and TRBJ2-1; 7 bases map to TRBD1. The V gene end was trimmed by 3 bases and the J gene end by 11 bases; junction bases not matched to a gene: 10. Germline V lookup: CDR1 SGHDN, CDR2 FVKESK. This CDR3 is built from 14 residues. This CDR3 is CASSHEGQQRQQFF. The CDR3 DNA sequence: TGTGCCAGCAGCCACGAGGGACAGCAAAGGCAGCAGTTCTTC. The variable domain in full, completed from reference TRBV14 and TRBJ2-1, reads EAGVTQFPSHSVIEKGQTVTLRCDPISGHDNLYWYRRVMGKEIKFLLHFVKESKQDESGMPNNRFLAERTGGTYSTLKVQPAELEDSGVYFCASSHEGQQRQQFFGPGTRLTVL.

The gene calls are TRBV10-3 and TRBJ2-1, with 10 bases fitting TRBD1. Per germline, CDR1 ENHRY and CDR2 SYGVKD. The CDR3 has 14 residues. With 10 bases clipped from V and 7 bases from J, the junction kept 10 bases outside the gene matches. CDR3 nucleotides: TGTGCCACATATCCCGGGACAGGGGTAAATGAGCAGTTCTTC. Translating it yields CATYPGTGVNEQFF.

This clone was found a few times. CDR3 DNA: TGTGCCAGCAGTGAGCAGAAACTCGCAGGTGATTCACCCCTCCACTTT. Its translation is CASSEQKLAGDSPLHF. V is TRBV2 and J is TRBJ1-6; D is undetermined. The CDR3 runs 16 residues. Germline CDR1 reads SNHLY; CDR2 reads FYNNEI. V lost 3 bases, J lost 8 bases, and 17 bases lay in between.

About this clone itself: The sample carries other DNA sequences with the same CDR3. The CDR3 is CASSSGYGYTF. The CDR3 DNA follows: TGTGCCAGTTCATCGGGATATGGCTACACCTTC. The chain links TRBV19 to TRBJ1-2; no reliable D call. Germline V gene sequence: CDR1 LNHDA, CDR2 SQIVND (reference sequence). V dropped 8 bases and J dropped 5 bases, with 9 bases sitting between them. This CDR3 region has 11 residues.

The chain joins TRBV7-6 to TRBJ2-4; no definite D call. Per germline, CDR1 SGHVS and CDR2 FNYEAQ. The V gene lost 1 base and the J gene lost 1 base, with 11 bases spanning the gap. The CDR3 is 16 residues long. The DNA of the CDR3 is TGTGCCAGCAGCTTAGGACCGGGTGACGCCAAAAACATTCAGTACTTC. It translates to CASSLGPGDAKNIQYF.

This chain uses TRBV9 with TRBJ2-1; D perhaps matches TRBD1 (5 bases). Trimming cost V 3 bases and J 7 bases, with 5 bases left between them. This CDR3 is 11 amino acids long. Germline loops: CDR1 SGDLS, CDR2 YYNGEE. The CDR3 is CASSEGNEQFF. In DNA, the CDR3 is TGTGCCAGCAGCGAGGGGAATGAGCAGTTCTTC.

V is TRBV10-3 and J is TRBJ1-5; D unclear. There are 14 residues in the CDR3. With 2 bases removed from V and 2 bases from J, the gap between germline ends came to 7 bases. CDR1 and CDR2 (germline): ENHRY, SYGVKD. The CDR3 region has the DNA TGTGCCATCAGTGAGGATACTCGCAATCAGCCCCAGCATTTT. Translated: CAISEDTRNQPQHF.